This TCR beta chain emerged from a study of T cell responses to AZD1222 COVID-19 vaccine (dated by TCRdb to about 2021). Turning to the overall study: AZD1222 recipients given second doses at about 4 weeks or at about 12 weeks were pooled, since spike-specific TCR depth and breadth were not found to differ between the two schedules. Trial participants were enrolled into age subgroups of 18-55, 56-69 and 70-plus years, which contained about 150, 28 and 57 TCR-sequenced participants, respectively. A total of just over 230 trial participants underwent TCR sequencing, of whom 200 to 220 had received two doses of AZD1222 and about 25 had received two doses of the MenACWY control vaccine. What the study reported, not specific to this receptor: After two AZD1222 doses, spike-specific TCR breadth and depth were significantly higher than at day 0 and than in MenACWY recipients. Reportedly, close to half of the unique spike-specific TCRs recognized epitopes lying outside the regions that are mutated in the B.1.351 and B.1.1.7 variants. Because no day 14 peak-response samples were available, the repertoires could be characterized only after the peak T cell response. Participants were mostly white British and included more females than males, and it was suggested by the authors that clonal diversity may have been underestimated. The 56-69-year group was small, and its depth increase did not reach significance, likely because of low power. The whole spike protein was spanned by vaccine-associated CD4 TCRs, and dominant responses were seen in regions 160-218 and 743-854. Conclusions about previously exposed vaccinees were limited because only a handful of AZD1222 recipients were SARS-CoV-2 seropositive at baseline.

The intended sense of this specimen's time point label: baseline before first vaccination. Vaccinee samples came from UK trials COV001 and COV002, including a single-blind randomized controlled phase 2/3 trial of AZD1222 (ChAdOx1 nCoV-19) in healthy adults. Trial participant PBMC samples were collected at day 0 and day 28 after the second dose for TCRbeta chain sequencing. The CDR3 runs 14 amino acids, cysteine and phenylalanine included. The kept DNA is CDR3 alone, 42 bases in frame from the first base. Taken from the germline V gene, the CDR1 and CDR2 loops are SNHLY and FYNNEI. V sheds 6 bases and J sheds 4 bases, leaving 16 bases between their ends. A word on this clone: Its antigen remains unidentified. Per-base quality was not reported, and no clone a single base away is much larger than it.

The CDR3 regions of human TCRbeta chains were analyzed by immunosequencing. Under the source paper's analysis protocol: TCRs in the repertoires were matched against a reference library of SARS-CoV-2-specific TCRs that had been generated with the MIRA antigen-specificity platform. Breadth meant the fraction of unique TCRs that were SARS-CoV-2-associated, whereas depth meant the fraction of total T cells that were SARS-CoV-2-associated. Using the MIRA data, each spike-specific TCR was mapped to the spike region that the TCR reacts to and placed in a CD4 or CD8 class. Log10-transformed breadth and depth values were compared by one-way ANOVA with Sidak's multiple comparisons tests. What TCRdb holds here is the immuneACCESS table cut down to in-frame rearrangements. Part of the clones is not present; checked against another copy, under half of the missing clones reflect an unresolved V gene, and the others are unexplained. V, J and clone size are taken as reported in that table, and D and trimming were inferred from the DNA itself. The sample data list just under 35,000 clones, and 75% to 90% of these were observed just once. Approximately 7.3% of the sample lies in the top ten.

Sequences were derived from peripheral blood, sampled on day 0 of AZD1222 vaccination. The chain is made from TRBV2 and TRBJ2-7; the D call could be TRBD1 or TRBD2, with each sharing 5 bases. This sequence originates from an adult in good health. CDR3 sequence: CASSPRGIPYEQYF. The DNA is as follows: TGTGCCAGCAGCCCCCGGGGCATTCCGTACGAGCAGTACTTC. The CDR3, completed at both ends by the reference TRBV2 and TRBJ2-7 genes, gives the full variable domain EPEVTQTPSHQVTQMGQEVILRCVPISNHLYFYWYRQILGQKVEFLVSFYNNEISEKSEIFDDQFSVERPDGSNFTLKIRSTKLEDSAMYFCASSPRGIPYEQYFGPGTRLTVT.